This T cell receptor beta chain derives from a study of a mutant IDH1 vaccine in newly diagnosed glioma. Study details: Treated patients, averaging approximately 40 years, were about 60% male and around 38% female. Participants attended visit V12, the safety follow-up, at week 35, and then attended visit V13 at week 47.

From germline, CDR1 is LGHNA and CDR2 YSLEER. The CDR3 sequence is 14 residues long. The ends lost 4 bases at V and 6 bases at J; junction bases unmatched: 8. To note about this clone: Its target is not known.

Indicated time point: week 35, safety follow-up. Vaccination used 300 ug of mutant IDH1 20-mer peptide per dose, with topical imiquimod. Sequencing used immunoSEQ multiplex PCR; TCRdb keeps in-frame clones, though not all of them. Of some 61,000 clones in the sample, around 82% were seen once. Sequenced here: PBMCs, sampled from a glioma patient whose treatment included an IDH1 peptide vaccine. This chain links TRBV4-3 with TRBJ1-1; 7 bases line up with TRBD1. The source is a man aged 18 to 29 with glioma. Here the CDR3 DNA reads TGCGCCAGCAGCCCCTGGATCGACAGGGCTGAAGCTTTCTTT. Encoded protein: CASSPWIDRAEAFF.